This is a list of T cell receptor beta chains from one sample in a study of CD8 T cells in Susac syndrome. TCRdb processed the immunoSEQ multiplex PCR reads anew with MiXCR; each CDR3 protein has one entry. The table records around 270,000 distinct CDR3 sequences, roughly 85% of them present only once. What was sequenced was CD8+ T cells from PBMCs. These receptor sequences come from a human donor with multiple sclerosis. CDR3s leave out the opening cysteine and the closing phenylalanine or tryptophan. Fields, in order: V gene, J gene, clone size, CDR3 protein. Expanded clones are given a class, and other clones once, few, many or no size at all.

V gene: TRBV28
J gene: TRBJ2-3
clone size: -
CDR3 protein: ASSFPVETAIPADTQY

V gene: TRBV18
J gene: TRBJ2-1
clone size: -
CDR3 protein: ASSPATSGTYEQF

V gene: TRBV18
J gene: TRBJ2-1
clone size: -
CDR3 protein: ASSPWPGSYNEQF

V gene: TRBV7-2
J gene: TRBJ2-1
clone size: -
CDR3 protein: ASSPMDYNEQF

V gene: TRBV20-1
J gene: TRBJ2-1
clone size: few
CDR3 protein: SARTSGVYNEQF

V gene: TRBV15
J gene: TRBJ2-1
clone size: -
CDR3 protein: ATSRADRSYNEQF

V gene: TRBV29-1
J gene: TRBJ2-1
clone size: -
CDR3 protein: SVEDPFKREGLSSYNEQF

V gene: TRBV7-9
J gene: TRBJ1-2
clone size: -
CDR3 protein: ASSLAWGVSRGYT

V gene: TRBV20-1
J gene: TRBJ2-7
clone size: -
CDR3 protein: SARAWTENYEQY

V gene: TRBV14
J gene: TRBJ1-1
clone size: -
CDR3 protein: ASSQDTDTEAS

V gene: TRBV7-9
J gene: TRBJ2-5
clone size: -
CDR3 protein: ASSRGLGVLSQETQY

V gene: TRBV29-1
J gene: TRBJ2-3
clone size: -
CDR3 protein: SVTTRTDTQY

V gene: TRBV7-9
J gene: TRBJ2-1
clone size: -
CDR3 protein: ASSLEWFRWSSYNEQF

V gene: TRBV4-3
J gene: TRBJ2-7
clone size: -
CDR3 protein: ASSQYRQGAYEQY

V gene: TRBV20-1
J gene: TRBJ2-7
clone size: -
CDR3 protein: SARRSLEDEQY

V gene: TRBV12-3/TRBV12-4
J gene: TRBJ2-2
clone size: -
CDR3 protein: ATDRGLNGELF

V gene: TRBV27
J gene: TRBJ2-7
clone size: -
CDR3 protein: ASSRTGDPHEQY

V gene: TRBV7-3
J gene: TRBJ1-3
clone size: -
CDR3 protein: ARQANSGNTIY

V gene: TRBV20-1
J gene: TRBJ2-1
clone size: -
CDR3 protein: SKQGWGNEQF

V gene: TRBV28
J gene: TRBJ2-7
clone size: once
CDR3 protein: ASSLSGDPYEQY

V gene: TRBV2
J gene: TRBJ1-1
clone size: -
CDR3 protein: ASSEALGFFPAF

V gene: TRBV13
J gene: TRBJ2-1
clone size: once
CDR3 protein: ASSRPSGMNEQF